The 32 T cell receptor beta chains listed next were all sequenced from one sample in a study of Ad26.COV2.S vaccination and SARS-CoV-2 variants (TCRdb year 2021). In light of the paper, this sample's treatment or condition label describes: approximately 18 received Ad26.COV2.S at low or high dose, single or two shots; about 5 received placebo; per-sample allocation not given. For vaccine and placebo recipients, the sequenced repertoires came from samples collected on day 63 after the first injection. The method was the immunoSEQ multiplex PCR assay. TCRdb retrieved this table from immuneACCESS and kept in-frame rearrangements only. Not all clones are present; in checked studies, unresolved V genes account for under half, and no reason is known for the remainder. Counted in this sample were about 420,000 clones; approximately 87% of them appeared once. The ten largest account for 3.6% of the sample.

Sequences were derived from peripheral blood, sampled in a trial of Ad26.COV2.S vaccine versus placebo. Receptors originate from a person aged 18-60 years who received the Ad26.COV2.S COVID-19 vaccine or a placebo.

This chain links TRBV30 with TRBJ1-2; D call uncertain. The ends were cut back, 3 bases at V and 8 bases at J, with 19 bases in the middle. This CDR3 is 14 amino acids long. Per germline, CDR1 GTSNPN and CDR2 SVGIG (reference sequence). The CDR3 spells CAWSRLAHDIGYTF. In DNA, the CDR3 is TGTGCCTGGAGCCGGCTCGCCCATGATATCGGCTACACCTTC. Supplemented by reference TRBV30 and TRBJ1-2, the full variable domain reads SQTIHQWPATLVQPVGSPLSLECTVEGTSNPNLYWYRQAAGRGLQLLFYSVGIGQISSEVPQNLSASRPQDRQFILSSKKLLLSDSGFYLCAWSRLAHDIGYTFGSGTRLTVV.

The chain employs TRBV30 and TRBJ2-2; unclear D gene. Germline V lookup: CDR1 GTSNPN, CDR2 SVGIG (reference sequence). Trimming removed 5 bases from V and 3 bases from J, with 7 bases in between. The CDR3 runs to 12 residues. The CDR3 sequence is CAWGKDTGELFF. The DNA of the CDR3 is TGTGCCTGGGGGAAGGACACCGGGGAGCTGTTTTTT.

The J gene is TRBJ1-3, the V gene TRBV7-2; unclear D gene. The CDR3 contains 14 residues. The V gene lost 5 bases and the J gene lost 9 bases, with 17 bases spanning the gap. Per the germline V gene, CDR1 is SGHTA and CDR2 is FQGNSA. CDR3 nucleotides: TGTGCCAGCAGCCCTGCCCTACCGAGTCCCACCATATATTTT. This codes for CASSPALPSPTIYF.

The chain links TRBV23-1 to TRBJ1-1; TRBD1 matches at 12 bases. TRBV23-1 is an open reading frame whose function is uncertain. CDR3 size: 16 residues. Trimming cost V 5 bases and J 7 bases; bases outside gene matches: 11. CDR3 protein: CASSDLRDRGRGEAFF. In DNA form, the CDR3 reads TGCGCCAGCAGTGATCTGAGGGACAGGGGGCGTGGTGAAGCTTTCTTT.

The chain has TRBV27 and TRBJ2-1; the D gene is possibly TRBD1 (5 bases). V lost 3 bases and J 6 bases, leaving 9 bases between the germline ends. Germline-derived CDR1 and CDR2 are MNHEY and SMNVEV (reference sequence). The CDR3 spans 13 residues. CDR3 nucleotide sequence: TGTGCCAGCAGTTTGGCAGGGCTCAATGAGCAGTTCTTC. Residues: CASSLAGLNEQFF.

The chain recombines TRBV5-1 with TRBJ1-6; tentatively, D is TRBD1 (5 bases). The ends were cut back, 0 bases at V and 7 bases at J, with 11 bases in the middle. The CDR3 length is 15 residues. Germline V CDR1 and CDR2: SGHRS, YFSETQ. The CDR3 protein is CASSLDGSGNSPLHF. DNA of the CDR3: TGCGCCAGCAGCTTGGACGGGTCAGGGAATTCACCCCTCCACTTT.

The chain recombines TRBV4-3 with TRBJ2-1, with 7 bases fitting TRBD2. The V gene end was trimmed by 4 bases and the J gene end by 0 bases; junction bases not matched to a gene: 3. CDR3 length: 15 residues. The germline gives CDR1 LGHNA, CDR2 YSLEER. CDR3 amino acids: CASSPGGGSYNEQFF. The CDR3 DNA sequence: TGCGCCAGCAGCCCAGGCGGGGGCTCCTACAATGAGCAGTTCTTC.

The rearrangement joins TRBV11-2 to TRBJ2-1; D gene unclear. Per the germline V gene, CDR1 is SGHAT and CDR2 is FQNNGV. V was trimmed by 3 bases and J by 4 bases, leaving 10 bases between them. The CDR3 is 14 amino acids. The DNA of the CDR3 is TGTGCCAGCAGCTTTCATTTTCAATACAATGAGCAGTTCTTC. It codes for CASSFHFQYNEQFF.

The V gene is TRBV20-1, the J gene TRBJ2-7, with D possibly being TRBD1 (5 bases). Deletions cut 3 bases from V and 0 bases from J, with 9 bases between. The CDR3 is 13 residues long. The germline CDR1 and CDR2 sequences are DFQATT and SNEGSKA (reference sequence). The CDR3: CSASHRNSYEQYF. As DNA, the CDR3 is TGCAGTGCTAGTCACAGGAACTCCTACGAGCAGTACTTC.

The rearrangement uses TRBV29-1 and TRBJ1-3, with D perhaps TRBD1 (6 bases). The germline V and J ends were trimmed by 6 bases and 1 base, with 16 bases remaining between them. This CDR3 is built from 15 residues. Germline CDR1 SQVTM, CDR2 ANQGSEA. The CDR3 sequence is CSVKRGSGSGNTIYF. DNA of the CDR3: TGCAGCGTCAAGAGGGGGTCGGGGTCTGGAAACACCATATATTTT. The full variable domain, with the rest looked up from reference TRBV29-1 and TRBJ1-3, is SAVISQKPSRDICQRGTSLTIQCQVDSQVTMMFWYRQQPGQSLTLIATANQGSEATYESGFVIDKFPISRPNLTFSTLTVSNMSPEDSSIYLCSVKRGSGSGNTIYFGEGSWLTVV.

CDR3 loop: CASSLVGRNGYTF. The DNA for the CDR3 is TGCGCCAGCAGCTTGGTGGGGAGGAATGGCTACACCTTC. J is TRBJ1-2 and V is TRBV5-1; no reliable D call. The CDR3 spans 13 residues. Deletions cut 0 bases from V and 6 bases from J, with 9 bases between. Looked up from germline, CDR1 is SGHRS and CDR2 is YFSETQ.

The chain couples TRBV7-4 to TRBJ2-7, with TRBD1 identical over 8 bases. Germline assignment: CDR1 SGHVT and CDR2 SQSDAQ. Trimming took 4 bases from V and 0 from J; bases not matched to a gene: 5. The CDR3 has 15 residues. Here the CDR3 DNA reads TGTGCCAGCAGCTCCCCAGGGGGCCCCTCCTACGAGCAGTACTTC. It yields the protein CASSSPGGPSYEQYF.

This clone came up once. The chain recombines TRBV7-3 with TRBJ2-5; possibly TRBD1 or TRBD2 for D (5 bases each). Germline CDR1 SGHTA, CDR2 FQGTGA. This CDR3 has 14 amino acids. V was clipped by 5 bases and J by 2 bases, with 12 bases between them. CDR3 in DNA: TGTGCCAGCAGCGTGGGACCGACTCAAGAGACCCAGTACTTC. Translating gives CASSVGPTQETQYF.

V and J are TRBV21-1 and TRBJ2-7; no DNA check was done on the table's D call, TRBD1. TRBV21-1 is annotated as a pseudogene. This CDR3 has 14 amino acids. The CDR3 DNA reads as TGTGCCAGCAGCAAAAAGGGGTTCAGGGACGAGCAGTACTTC. Its protein product is CASSKKGFRDEQYF.

V is TRBV4-2 and J is TRBJ1-1; no reliable D call. The CDR3 extends over 14 amino acids. The germline CDR1 and CDR2 sequences are LGHNA and YNFKEQ. V lost 1 base to trimming and J lost 1 base, with 7 bases between them. The CDR3 DNA sequence: TGTGCCAGCAGCCAAGTAACGGGGAACACTGAAGCTTTCTTT. Protein: CASSQVTGNTEAFF.

Only one count was recorded for this clone. V usage is TRBV2 and J usage is TRBJ2-3, with 12 bases matching TRBD2. Unmatched junction bases numbered 13, after V lost 6 bases and J lost 6 bases. Per the germline V gene, CDR1 is SNHLY and CDR2 is FYNNEI. CDR3 length: 17 residues. CDR3 nucleotide sequence: TGTGCCAGCAGCCCAAGACTACTAGCGGGGGGCCGGGATACGCAGTATTTT. Amino acid sequence: CASSPRLLAGGRDTQYF.

This rearrangement joins TRBV10-3 to TRBJ1-2, with D hard to call. Trimming took 2 bases from V and 6 from J, leaving 7 bases between them. The length of the CDR3 is 12 residues. Germline V CDR1 and CDR2: ENHRY, SYGVKD. CDR3 protein: CAISEPGNGYTF. As DNA, the CDR3 is TGTGCCATCAGTGAGCCCGGTAATGGCTACACCTTC.

In its sample, this clone was seen many times. V gene TRBV5-1 combines with J gene TRBJ2-7, with TRBD1 matching over 11 bases. This CDR3 contains 16 residues. V shed 2 bases and J 0 bases; nucleotides not matched to a gene: 4. Germline V gives CDR1 SGHRS, CDR2 YFSETQ. The CDR3 DNA sequence: TGCGCCAGCAGCTTAGGAGGGACAGGGGGCTCCTACGAGCAGTACTTC. Translated, it gives CASSLGGTGGSYEQYF.

This clone was picked up a small number of times. This sequence joins TRBV29-1 and TRBJ1-2, with TRBD1 identical over 10 bases. Per the germline V gene, CDR1 is SQVTM and CDR2 is ANQGSEA. Germline trimming cut 4 bases from V and 8 bases from J; bases unmatched to any gene: 10. The CDR3 consists of 14 residues. CDR3 nucleotides: TGCAGCGTTGCCCGACAGGGGGCGACGAGGGGCTACACCTTC. This encodes CSVARQGATRGYTF.

The J gene is TRBJ1-2, the V gene TRBV4-1; D is perhaps TRBD1 (6 bases). The ends were cut back, 2 bases at V and 6 bases at J, with 13 bases in the middle. The CDR3 sequence is 14 residues long. Looked up from germline, CDR1 is MGHRA and CDR2 is YSYEKL. The DNA of the CDR3 is TGCGCCAGCAGCCAATTCGGGGGGCTGGATGGCTACACCTTC. Amino acid sequence: CASSQFGGLDGYTF.

V is TRBV7-9 and J is TRBJ1-2; 12 bases are shared with TRBD1. The CDR3 loop spans 17 amino acids. V lost 1 base to trimming and J lost 0 bases; unmatched junction nucleotides: 3. Germline V gene lookup returns CDR1 SEHNR and CDR2 FQNEAQ (reference sequence). This CDR3 is CASSLDGTGGSNYGYTF. CDR3 sequence (DNA): TGTGCCAGCAGCTTAGACGGGACAGGGGGCTCTAACTATGGCTACACCTTC. Filled out from reference TRBV7-9 and TRBJ1-2, the complete variable domain reads DTGVSQNPRHKITKRGQNVTFRCDPISEHNRLYWYRQTLGQGPEFLTYFQNEAQLEKSRLLSDRFSAERPKGSFSTLEIQRTEQGDSAMYLCASSLDGTGGSNYGYTFGSGTRLTVV.

This clone was picked up a small number of times. This chain joins TRBV6-4 and TRBJ1-2; D is undetermined. CDR3 length: 14 residues. The germline gives CDR1 MRHNA, CDR2 SNTAGT. Trimming left V 2 bases short and J 4 bases short, with 11 bases between. CDR3 sequence: CASSDEYTGYGYTF. CDR3 DNA: TGTGCCAGCAGTGACGAGTACACCGGCTATGGCTACACCTTC.

Of note for this clone: Other nucleotide sequences in the sample specify the same CDR3. J is TRBJ2-7 and V is TRBV7-2; perhaps D is TRBD1 or TRBD2 (5 bases each). The CDR3 runs 13 residues. Trimming removed 2 bases from V and 4 bases from J, with 9 bases in between. CDR1 SGHTA and CDR2 FQGNSA come from the germline V gene. CDR3: CASSLPGPYEQYF. The DNA of the CDR3 is TGTGCCAGCAGCTTACCGGGACCGTACGAGCAGTACTTC.

The rearrangement uses TRBV11-3 and TRBJ2-3; 11 bases map to TRBD1. In germline, CDR1 is SGHNT, CDR2 YENEEA. The CDR3 runs 16 residues. Losses at the gene ends were 2 bases for V and 5 bases for J; bases not matched to a gene: 6. CDR3 DNA sequence: TGTGCCAGCAGCTTATTCGGACAGGGGGCCGGAGATACGCAGTATTTT. Its translation is CASSLFGQGAGDTQYF. Full variable domain (rest looked up from reference TRBV11-3 and TRBJ2-3): EAGVVQSPRYKIIEKKQPVAFWCNPISGHNTLYWYLQNLGQGPELLIRYENEEAVDDSQLPKDRFSAERLKGVDSTLKIQPAELGDSAVYLCASSLFGQGAGDTQYFGPGTRLTVL.

CDR3 nucleotide sequence: TGTGCCAGCAGCCAAGATACAGGGTTAAGGTCTAATTCACCCCTCCACTTT. As protein: CASSQDTGLRSNSPLHF. V gene TRBV3-1 (or the pseudogene TRBV3-2) combines with J gene TRBJ1-6, with a tentative D call TRBD1 (6 bases). This CDR3 region has 17 residues. Trimming removed 0 bases from V and 6 bases from J, with 15 bases in between. Germline CDR1 reads LGHDT; CDR2 reads YNNKEL (reference sequence).

The chain combines TRBV4-1 with TRBJ1-4, with D uncertain. V dropped 0 bases and J dropped 0 bases, with 5 bases sitting between them. The CDR3 spans 15 residues. Per the germline V gene, CDR1 is MGHRA and CDR2 is YSYEKL. CDR3 coding DNA: TGCGCCAGCAGCCAAGAACCCGCAACTAATGAAAAACTGTTTTTT. Protein sequence: CASSQEPATNEKLFF.

As DNA, the CDR3 is TGTGCCTGGAGTGTACCCCAGGCAGGGGGCAATCAGCCCCAGCATTTT. Translated, it gives CAWSVPQAGGNQPQHF. V usage is TRBV30 and J usage is TRBJ1-5, with D possibly TRBD1 on 6 matching bases. Germline V gene data show CDR1 as GTSNPN and CDR2 as SVGIG (reference sequence). The CDR3 is made up of 16 amino acids. The V end lost 0 bases, the J end lost 2 bases, and 14 bases lay between the germline ends.

CDR3 sequence reads: CASSLQGDRGYVGYTF. The CDR3 bases are TGTGCCAGCAGTTTACAAGGGGACAGGGGATATGTTGGCTACACCTTC. The J gene is TRBJ1-2, the V gene TRBV27, with 10 bases fitting TRBD1. J was trimmed by 7 bases and V by 2 bases; bases with no gene match: 10. This CDR3 contains 16 residues. The germline gives CDR1 MNHEY, CDR2 SMNVEV (reference sequence).

The rearrangement uses TRBV7-2 and TRBJ2-2; D is possibly TRBD2 (6 bases). Germline V gene lookup returns CDR1 SGHTA and CDR2 FQGNSA. V lost 3 bases and J 1 base, leaving 12 bases between the germline ends. There are 16 residues in the CDR3. The DNA of the CDR3 is TGTGCCAGCAGCTTTTTTGGGGGGTTGAACACCGGGGAGCTGTTTTTT. It is translated as CASSFFGGLNTGELFF. The full variable domain, with the rest looked up from reference TRBV7-2 and TRBJ2-2, is GAGVSQSPSNKVTEKGKDVELRCDPISGHTALYWYRQSLGQGLEFLIYFQGNSAPDKSGLPSDRFSAERTGGSVSTLTIQRTQQEDSAVYLCASSFFGGLNTGELFFGEGSRLTVL.

The chain employs TRBV28 and TRBJ2-3, with D maybe TRBD1 (6 bases). V lost 6 bases, J lost 6 bases, and 22 bases lay in between. CDR3 length: 16 amino acids. Germline V gives CDR1 MDHEN, CDR2 SYDVKM. The CDR3 DNA is TGTGCCAGCAGCGAGATCCGGGACAACAGAAGGGATACGCAGTATTTT. This codes for CASSEIRDNRRDTQYF.

This chain uses TRBV5-1 with TRBJ1-2; a weak D match, TRBD1 (5 bases). Germline-derived CDR1 and CDR2 are SGHRS and YFSETQ. The CDR3 is made up of 13 amino acids. V lost 3 bases, J lost 8 bases, and 14 bases lay in between. The CDR3 bases are TGCGCCAGCAGCTGGGAGCAGGGATACGGCTACACCTTC. It is translated as CASSWEQGYGYTF.

V is TRBV4-3 and J is TRBJ1-4; D is possibly TRBD1 (6 bases). The CDR3 totals 15 residues. V lost 2 bases and J 6 bases, leaving 13 bases between the germline ends. CDR1 is LGHNA, CDR2 YSLEER, per germline. The CDR3 here is CASSQKGHIDEKLFF. The CDR3 nucleotides read TGCGCCAGCAGCCAAAAGGGACATATCGATGAAAAACTGTTTTTT.